This T cell receptor beta chain is from a study of shared clonotypes between healthy human individuals. This clone showed up just once. Its target is unknown. Sequencing was performed with immunoSEQ multiplex PCR; in TCRdb, only in-frame clones are kept and a portion is missing. The sample holds about 1.1 million clones, about 72% seen once. Germline-derived CDR1 and CDR2 are SGHTA and FQGNSA. The CDR3 runs to 14 residues. Trimming cost V 2 bases and J 5 bases, with 12 bases left between them. The study, taken as a whole, reports: Rarefaction revealed incomplete sorted-subset sequencing despite large depth. In this cohort, only blood was sampled, and tissue repertoires likely differ.

The clonotype comes from a man younger than 35 in good health. Some clones in this sample may be carry-over from other donors' samples. Sequencing was performed on memory CD4+ T cells from PBMCs. The subset: CD45RA-negative fraction. V is TRBV7-2 and J is TRBJ2-5, with D possibly matching TRBD2 (5 bases). This CDR3 is CASSLRRSEETQYF. The CDR3 DNA is TGTGCCAGCAGCTTAAGGAGGAGTGAGGAGACCCAGTACTTC.